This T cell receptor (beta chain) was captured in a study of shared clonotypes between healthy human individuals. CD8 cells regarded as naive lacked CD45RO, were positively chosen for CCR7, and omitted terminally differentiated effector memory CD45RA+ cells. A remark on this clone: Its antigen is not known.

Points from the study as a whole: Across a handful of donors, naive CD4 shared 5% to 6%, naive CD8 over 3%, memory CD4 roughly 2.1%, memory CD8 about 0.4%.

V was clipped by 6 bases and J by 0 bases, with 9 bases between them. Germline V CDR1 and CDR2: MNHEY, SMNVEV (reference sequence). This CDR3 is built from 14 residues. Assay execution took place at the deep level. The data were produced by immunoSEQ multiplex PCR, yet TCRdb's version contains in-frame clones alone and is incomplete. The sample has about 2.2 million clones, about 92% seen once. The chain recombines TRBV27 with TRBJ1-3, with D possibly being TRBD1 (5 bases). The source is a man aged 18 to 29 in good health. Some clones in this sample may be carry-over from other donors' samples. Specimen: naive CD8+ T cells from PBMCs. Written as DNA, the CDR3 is TGTGCCAGCAGCCCTGACAGCTCTGGAAACACCATATATTTT. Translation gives CASSPDSSGNTIYF.